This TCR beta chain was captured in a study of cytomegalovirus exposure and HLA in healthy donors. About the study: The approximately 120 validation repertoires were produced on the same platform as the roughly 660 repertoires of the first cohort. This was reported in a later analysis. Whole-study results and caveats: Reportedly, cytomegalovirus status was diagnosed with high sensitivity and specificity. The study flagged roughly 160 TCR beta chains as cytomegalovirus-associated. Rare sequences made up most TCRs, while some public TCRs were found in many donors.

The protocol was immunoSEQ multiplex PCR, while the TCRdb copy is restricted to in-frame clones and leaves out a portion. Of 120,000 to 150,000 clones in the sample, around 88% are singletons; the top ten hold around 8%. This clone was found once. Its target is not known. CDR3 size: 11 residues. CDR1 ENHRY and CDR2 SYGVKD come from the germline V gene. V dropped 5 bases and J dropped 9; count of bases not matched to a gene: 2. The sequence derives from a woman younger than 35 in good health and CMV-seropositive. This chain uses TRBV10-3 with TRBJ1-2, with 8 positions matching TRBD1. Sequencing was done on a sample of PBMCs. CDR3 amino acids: CAISRTGSYTF. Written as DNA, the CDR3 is TGTGCCATCAGTCGGACAGGGAGCTACACCTTC.